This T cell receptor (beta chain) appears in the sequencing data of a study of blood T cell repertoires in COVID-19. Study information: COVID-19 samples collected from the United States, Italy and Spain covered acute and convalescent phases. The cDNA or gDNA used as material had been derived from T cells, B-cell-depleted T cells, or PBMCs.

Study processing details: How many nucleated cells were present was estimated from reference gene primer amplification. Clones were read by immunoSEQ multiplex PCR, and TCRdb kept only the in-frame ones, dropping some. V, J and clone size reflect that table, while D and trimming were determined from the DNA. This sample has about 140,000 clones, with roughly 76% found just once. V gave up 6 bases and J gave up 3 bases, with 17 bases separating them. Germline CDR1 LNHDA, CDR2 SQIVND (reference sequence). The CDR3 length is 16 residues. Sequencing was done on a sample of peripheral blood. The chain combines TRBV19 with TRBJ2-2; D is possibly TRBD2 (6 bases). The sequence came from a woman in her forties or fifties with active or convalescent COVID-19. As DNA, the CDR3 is TGTGCCAGTAGCCTAGCGCGACTCGCGGACACCGGGGAGCTGTTTTTT. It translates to CASSLARLADTGELFF.